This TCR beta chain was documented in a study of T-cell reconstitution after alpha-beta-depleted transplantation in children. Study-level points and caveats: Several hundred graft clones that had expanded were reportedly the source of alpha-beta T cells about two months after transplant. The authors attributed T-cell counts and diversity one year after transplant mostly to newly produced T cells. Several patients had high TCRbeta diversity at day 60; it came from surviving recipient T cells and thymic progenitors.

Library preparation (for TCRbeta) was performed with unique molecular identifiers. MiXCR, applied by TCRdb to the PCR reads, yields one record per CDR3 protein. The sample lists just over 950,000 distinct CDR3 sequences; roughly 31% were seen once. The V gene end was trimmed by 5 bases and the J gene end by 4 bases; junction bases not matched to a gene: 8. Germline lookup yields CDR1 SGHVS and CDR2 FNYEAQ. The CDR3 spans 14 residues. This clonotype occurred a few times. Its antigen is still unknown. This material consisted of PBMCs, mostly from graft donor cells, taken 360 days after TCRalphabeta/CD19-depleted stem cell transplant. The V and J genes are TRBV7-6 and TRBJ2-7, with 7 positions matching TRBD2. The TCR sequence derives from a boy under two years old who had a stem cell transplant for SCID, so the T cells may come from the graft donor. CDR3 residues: CASSPGLDLYEQYF. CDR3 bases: TGTGCCAGCAGCCCCGGACTAGACTTATACGAGCAGTACTTC. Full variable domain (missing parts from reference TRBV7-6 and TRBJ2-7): GAGVSQSPRYKVTKRGQDVALRCDPISGHVSLYWYRQALGQGPEFLTYFNYEAQQDKSGLPNDRFSAERPEGSISTLTIQRTEQRDSAMYRCASSPGLDLYEQYFGPGTRLTVT.